The 14 T cell receptor beta chains listed next were all sequenced from one sample in a study of OX40 agonist ivuxolimab in advanced cancers. TCRdb's table, derived via immunoSEQ multiplex PCR, lists solely in-frame clones and lacks some. The table shows tens of thousands of clones, with over 90% occurring only once. The specimen comprised CD4+ or CD8+ T cells sorted from blood, sampled in a trial of the OX40 agonist ivuxolimab. The receptors stem from an adult with an advanced solid tumor such as melanoma, head and neck, liver or kidney cancer.

This chain joins TRBV4-1 and TRBJ2-7; 10 nucleotides match TRBD2. CDR1 is MGHRA, CDR2 YSYEKL, per germline. The CDR3 has 15 residues. V dropped 3 bases and J dropped 1; count of bases not matched to a gene: 3. The CDR3 coding sequence is TGCGCCAGCAGCCACCCTAGCGGGGGATCCTACGAGCAGTACTTC. Amino acid sequence: CASSHPSGGSYEQYF.

The V and J genes are TRBV7-7 and TRBJ2-1, with TRBD1 identical over 7 bases. Germline CDR1 SSHAT, CDR2 FNYEAQ (reference sequence). This CDR3 contains 19 residues. Germline trimming cut 0 bases from V and 0 bases from J; bases unmatched to any gene: 11. CDR3 bases: TGTGCCAGCAGCTTAGCGTGGACAGGACAAGGGACCTCCTACAATGAGCAGTTCTTC. Translating gives CASSLAWTGQGTSYNEQFF.

V gene TRBV27 combines with J gene TRBJ2-7, with D possibly being TRBD1 or TRBD2 (5 bases each). In germline, CDR1 is MNHEY, CDR2 SMNVEV (reference sequence). V lost 6 bases and J lost 2, with 14 bases in between. The CDR3 is 14 amino acids. The CDR3 here is CASRIQDSAYEQYF. The CDR3 DNA reads as TGTGCCAGCAGGATACAGGACTCAGCCTACGAGCAGTACTTC.

The rearrangement links TRBV6-5 to TRBJ2-1, with D possibly matching TRBD2 (6 bases). Trimming stripped 4 bases from V and 7 bases from J, with 14 bases between. Germline V gene data show CDR1 as MNHEY and CDR2 as SVGAGI. This CDR3 is 14 amino acids long. DNA of the CDR3: TGTGCCAGCAGTTTCGGGAGCCCTGGGAATGAGCAGTTCTTC. Amino acid sequence: CASSFGSPGNEQFF.

This chain joins TRBV30 and TRBJ1-4; maybe TRBD1 (5 bases). The CDR3 length is 12 residues. Looked up from germline, CDR1 is GTSNPN and CDR2 is SVGIG (reference sequence). Trimming removed 5 bases at V and 3 bases at J, with 7 bases between. CDR3 loop: CAWDRSNEKLFF. CDR3 sequence (DNA): TGTGCCTGGGACAGATCTAATGAAAAACTGTTTTTT.

This chain connects TRBV28 to TRBJ1-4, with D unclear. The CDR3 totals 12 residues. Deletions cut 4 bases from V and 7 bases from J, with 7 bases between. In germline, CDR1 is MDHEN, CDR2 SYDVKM. The CDR3 here is CASSSHLEKLFF. DNA for the CDR3: TGTGCCAGCAGTTCTCACCTTGAAAAACTGTTTTTT. The complete variable domain, with remaining parts taken from reference TRBV28 and TRBJ1-4, reads DVKVTQSSRYLVKRTGEKVFLECVQDMDHENMFWYRQDPGLGLRLIYFSYDVKMKEKGDIPEGYSVSREKKERFSLILESASTNQTSMYLCASSSHLEKLFFGSGTQLSVL.

The chain joins TRBV19 to TRBJ1-2, with TRBD1 identical over 8 bases. V was pared by 7 bases and J by 4 bases, with 11 bases of the junction left unmatched. CDR1 LNHDA and CDR2 SQIVND come from the germline V gene (reference sequence). The CDR3 covers 15 residues. The CDR3 DNA follows: TGTGCCAGTACCCTAGGGACAGGCGAACCCTATGGCTACACCTTC. Encoded protein: CASTLGTGEPYGYTF.

The chain combines TRBV7-9 with TRBJ2-2; TRBD1 agrees at 9 bases. The germline gives CDR1 SEHNR, CDR2 FQNEAQ (reference sequence). This CDR3 comprises 17 residues. V lost 4 bases to trimming and J lost 4 bases; unmatched junction nucleotides: 10. The CDR3 here is CASSSRDREMGTGELFF. The CDR3 DNA sequence: TGTGCCAGCAGCTCCCGGGACAGGGAGATGGGCACCGGGGAGCTGTTTTTT.

For this clone: Other DNA sequences from this sample encode an identical CDR3 as well. V gene TRBV9 combines with J gene TRBJ1-4, with no clear D. Per the germline V gene, CDR1 is SGDLS and CDR2 is YYNGEE. The CDR3 contains 15 residues. Deletions cut 0 bases from V and 0 bases from J, with 6 bases between. This chain's CDR3 is CASSVGTATNEKLFF. As DNA, the CDR3 is TGTGCCAGCAGCGTAGGCACAGCAACTAATGAAAAACTGTTTTTT.

V gene TRBV18 combines with J gene TRBJ2-1; 8 positions match TRBD1. V lost 3 bases to trimming and J lost 10 bases; unmatched junction nucleotides: 5. Germline CDR1 is KGHSH and CDR2 is LQKENI. The CDR3 runs 13 residues. DNA for the CDR3: TGTGCCAGCTCACCCCAGGGGGCAGGCGAGCAGTTCTTC. Amino acid sequence: CASSPQGAGEQFF.

As DNA, the CDR3 is TGCGCCAGCAGCTCGACTCCTCAGGGTGAGCAGTTCTTC. As protein: CASSSTPQGEQFF. V usage is TRBV5-1 and J usage is TRBJ2-1, with D possibly being TRBD1 (5 bases). This CDR3 is built from 13 residues. The germline V and J ends were trimmed by 3 bases and 9 bases, with 13 bases remaining between them. CDR1 and CDR2 (germline): SGHRS, YFSETQ.

V gene TRBV11-2 combines with J gene TRBJ1-3, with a tentative D call TRBD1 (6 bases). Germline V gene sequence: CDR1 SGHAT, CDR2 FQNNGV. The CDR3 is made up of 14 amino acids. Trimming stripped 5 bases from V and 4 bases from J, with 12 bases between. DNA of the CDR3: TGTGCCAGCAGCCTCTGGGGGCGAGGAAACACCATATATTTT. This sequence encodes CASSLWGRGNTIYF.

In its sample, this clone was seen a few times. V is TRBV20-1 and J is TRBJ1-1; D ambiguous. Per germline, CDR1 DFQATT and CDR2 SNEGSKA (reference sequence). The V end lost 5 bases, the J end lost 4 bases, and 8 bases lay between the germline ends. The CDR3 length is 11 residues. CDR3 region: CSAPGGTEAFF. CDR3 DNA sequence: TGCAGTGCTCCCGGTGGCACTGAAGCTTTCTTT.

V gene TRBV19 combines with J gene TRBJ1-2; tentative D call: TRBD1 (5 bases). Trimming removed 8 bases from V and 8 bases from J, with 12 bases in between. This CDR3 is 11 amino acids long. Germline V lookup: CDR1 LNHDA, CDR2 SQIVND (reference sequence). The CDR3 region has the DNA TGTGCCAGTGGTCAGGGTTGGGGCTACACCTTC. Its translation: CASGQGWGYTF. Together with reference TRBV19 and TRBJ1-2, the CDR3 gives the full variable domain: DGGITQSPKYLFRKEGQNVTLSCEQNLNHDAMYWYRQDPGQGLRLIYYSQIVNDFQKGDIAEGYSVSREKKESFPLTVTSAQKNPTAFYLCASGQGWGYTFGSGTRLTVV.